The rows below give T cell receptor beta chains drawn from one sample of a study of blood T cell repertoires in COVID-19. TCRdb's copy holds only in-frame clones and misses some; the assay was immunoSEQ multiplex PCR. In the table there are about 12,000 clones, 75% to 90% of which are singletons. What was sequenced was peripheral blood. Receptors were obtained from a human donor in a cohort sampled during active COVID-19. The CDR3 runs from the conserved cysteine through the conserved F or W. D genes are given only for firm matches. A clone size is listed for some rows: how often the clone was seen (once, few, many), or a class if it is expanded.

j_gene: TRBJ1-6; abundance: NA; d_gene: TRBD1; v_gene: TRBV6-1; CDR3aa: CASSEAGGTGFRNSPLHF; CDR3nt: TGTGCCAGCAGTGAAGCGGGGGGGACAGGGTTTCGTAATTCACCCCTCCACTTT
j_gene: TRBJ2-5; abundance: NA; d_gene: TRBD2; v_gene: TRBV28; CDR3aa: CASSLSGLEMETQYF; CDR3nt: TGTGCCAGCAGTTTATCGGGACTAGAGATGGAGACCCAGTACTTC
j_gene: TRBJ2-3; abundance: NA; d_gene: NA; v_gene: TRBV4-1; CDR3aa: CASSQDFLDSSTDTQYF; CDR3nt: TGCGCCAGCAGCCAAGATTTTTTGGACAGTTCCACAGATACGCAGTATTTT
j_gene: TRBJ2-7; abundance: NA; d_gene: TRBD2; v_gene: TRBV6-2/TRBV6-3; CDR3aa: CASSHRGGTYEQYF; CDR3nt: TGTGCCAGCAGTCACCGCGGGGGAACCTACGAGCAGTACTTC
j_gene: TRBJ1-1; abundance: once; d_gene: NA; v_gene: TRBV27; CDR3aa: CASSTGQTPTEAFF; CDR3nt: TGTGCCAGCAGTACTGGGCAGACCCCCACTGAAGCTTTCTTT
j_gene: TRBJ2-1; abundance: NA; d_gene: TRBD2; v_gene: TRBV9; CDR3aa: CASSAKSGTSGPNYNEQFF; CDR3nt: TGTGCCAGCAGCGCTAAGTCCGGGACTAGCGGGCCAAACTACAATGAGCAGTTCTTC
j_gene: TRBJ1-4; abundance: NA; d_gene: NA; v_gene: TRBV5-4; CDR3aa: CASSLDPTPIAHENEKLFF; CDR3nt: TGTGCCAGCAGCTTGGATCCAACCCCTATTGCGCACGAGAATGAAAAACTGTTTTTT
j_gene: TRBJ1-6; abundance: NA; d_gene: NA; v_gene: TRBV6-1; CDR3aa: CASSDPGFGSPLHF; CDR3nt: TGTGCCAGCAGTGACCCAGGGTTTGGGTCACCCCTCCACTTT
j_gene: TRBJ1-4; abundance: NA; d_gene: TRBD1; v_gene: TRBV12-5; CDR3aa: CASGRGQTYNEKLFF; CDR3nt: TGTGCTAGTGGTCGGGGACAGACGTATAATGAAAAACTGTTTTTT
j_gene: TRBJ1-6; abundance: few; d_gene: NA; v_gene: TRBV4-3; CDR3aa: CASSQDITGYSPLHF; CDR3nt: TGCGCCAGCAGCCAAGATATAACAGGGTATTCACCCCTCCACTTT
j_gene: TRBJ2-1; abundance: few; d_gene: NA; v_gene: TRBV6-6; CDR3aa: CASEGNEQFF; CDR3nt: TGTGCCAGCGAGGGCAATGAGCAGTTCTTC
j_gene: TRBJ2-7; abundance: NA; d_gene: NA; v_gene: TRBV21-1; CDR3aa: CASSNSCIREQYF; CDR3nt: TGTGCCAGCAGCAATAGTTGTATCCGCGAGCAGTACTTC
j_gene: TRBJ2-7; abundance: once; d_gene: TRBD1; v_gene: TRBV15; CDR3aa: CATSRETGGGNEQYF; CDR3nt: TGTGCCACCAGCAGGGAGACAGGGGGCGGAAACGAGCAGTACTTC
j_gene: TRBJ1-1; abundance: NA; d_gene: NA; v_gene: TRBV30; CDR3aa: CAWSGYTGTEAFF; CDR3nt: TGTGCCTGGTCGGGATACACTGGCACTGAAGCTTTCTTT
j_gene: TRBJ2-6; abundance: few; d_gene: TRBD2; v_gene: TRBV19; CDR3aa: CASSGGGRRTGANVLTF; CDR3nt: TGTGCCAGTAGTGGCGGGGGGCGCAGAACTGGGGCCAACGTCCTGACTTTC
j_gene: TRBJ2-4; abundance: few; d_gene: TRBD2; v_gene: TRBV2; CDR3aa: CASSESRGLAGGRRSNIQYF; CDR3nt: TGTGCCAGCAGTGAATCCCGAGGTCTAGCGGGGGGCAGGAGGTCGAACATTCAGTACTTC
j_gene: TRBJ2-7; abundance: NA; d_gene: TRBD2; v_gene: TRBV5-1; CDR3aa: CASSPSGGGSNEQYF; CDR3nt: TGCGCCAGCAGCCCGAGCGGGGGGGGATCCAACGAGCAGTACTTC
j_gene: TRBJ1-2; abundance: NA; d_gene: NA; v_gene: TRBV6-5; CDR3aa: CASRGQGLYGYTF; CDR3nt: TGTGCCAGCAGGGGCCAGGGACTCTATGGCTACACCTTC
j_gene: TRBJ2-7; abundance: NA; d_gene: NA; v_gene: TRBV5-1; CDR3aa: CASSPGHPSYEQYF; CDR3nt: TGCGCCAGCAGCCCGGGACATCCTTCCTACGAGCAGTACTTC
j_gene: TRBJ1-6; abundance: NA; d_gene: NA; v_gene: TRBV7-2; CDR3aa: CASSSTRNNSPLHF; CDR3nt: TGTGCCAGCAGCTCCACACGTAATAATTCACCCCTCCACTTT
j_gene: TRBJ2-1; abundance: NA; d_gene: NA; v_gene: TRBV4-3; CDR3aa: CASSQDWSVFEQFF; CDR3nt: TGCGCCAGCAGCCAAGATTGGTCGGTATTTGAGCAGTTCTTC
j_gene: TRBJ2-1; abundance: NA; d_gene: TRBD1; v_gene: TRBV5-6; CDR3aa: CASSLAASAGGYNEQFF; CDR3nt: TGTGCCAGCAGCTTGGCAGCATCGGCAGGGGGCTACAATGAGCAGTTCTTC
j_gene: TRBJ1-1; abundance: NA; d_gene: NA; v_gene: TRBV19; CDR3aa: CASTQGLNTEAFF; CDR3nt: TGTGCCAGTACACAGGGATTGAACACTGAAGCTTTCTTT
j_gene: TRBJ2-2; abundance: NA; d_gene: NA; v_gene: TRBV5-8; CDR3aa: CASSLVSLGSGELFF; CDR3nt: TGTGCCAGCAGCTTGGTTTCCCTCGGGTCCGGGGAGCTGTTTTTT
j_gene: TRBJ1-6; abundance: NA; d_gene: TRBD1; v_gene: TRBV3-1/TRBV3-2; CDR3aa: CASRQGNSPLHF; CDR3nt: TGTGCCAGCAGACAGGGGAATTCACCCCTCCACTTT
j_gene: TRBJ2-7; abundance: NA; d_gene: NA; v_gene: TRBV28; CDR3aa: CASSFSTGEQYF; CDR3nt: TGTGCCAGCAGTTTCTCAACGGGGGAGCAGTACTTC
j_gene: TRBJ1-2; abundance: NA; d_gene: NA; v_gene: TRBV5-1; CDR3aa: CASSLQGGGYTF; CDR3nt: TGCGCCAGCAGCTTGCAGGGTGGGGGCTACACCTTC